Shown below are 6 T cell receptor beta chains from a single sample sequenced in a study of shared clonotypes between healthy human individuals. Libraries were prepared by immunoSEQ multiplex PCR; TCRdb keeps only in-frame clonotypes and omits some of them. The repertoire holds about 680,000 clones, 74% seen once, with 1.7% in the top ten. Source material: memory CD4+ T cells sorted from blood. Subset denoted: CD45RA-negative fraction. The receptors shown here come from a woman aged 25 to 45 in good health.

V gene TRBV27 combines with J gene TRBJ2-1; 7 bases match TRBD1. Germline values: CDR1 MNHEY, CDR2 SMNVEV (reference sequence). The CDR3 is 14 amino acids. The J segment lost 5 bases and the V segment lost 7 bases, leaving 8 bases of the junction unmatched. CDR3 in DNA: TGTGCCAGCAAGGGGGCCTCCTACAACAATGAGCAGTTCTTC. This translates into CASKGASYNNEQFF.

This clone was recorded only once. The V call is TRBV7-3, the J call TRBJ2-1; 9 bases match TRBD1. J lost 7 bases, V lost 4 bases, and 5 bases had no gene match. Germline CDR1 reads SGHTA; CDR2 reads FQGTGA. This CDR3 has 14 residues. The CDR3, as DNA: TGTGCCAGCAGCTGGGGACAGGGTAATAATGAGCAGTTCTTC. Translating gives CASSWGQGNNEQFF. The whole variable domain, filled in from reference TRBV7-3 and TRBJ2-1, reads GAGVSQTPSNKVTEKGKYVELRCDPISGHTALYWYRQSLGQGPEFLIYFQGTGAADDSGLPNDRFFAVRPEGSVSTLKIQRTERGDSAVYLCASSWGQGNNEQFFGPGTRLTVL.

V usage is TRBV5-1 and J usage is TRBJ1-2; 8 positions agree with TRBD1. J lost 7 bases, V lost 4 bases, and 6 bases had no gene match. CDR3 length equals 13 residues. Per germline, CDR1 SGHRS and CDR2 YFSETQ. CDR3: CASSDGQGPGYTF. CDR3 coding DNA: TGCGCCAGCAGCGACGGACAGGGACCTGGCTACACCTTC.

The rearrangement links TRBV10-3 to TRBJ2-1; 10 bases agree with TRBD2. The V segment lost 0 bases and the J segment 6 bases; nucleotides outside the gene matches: 5. The CDR3 length is 16 residues. CDR1 and CDR2 from the germline V gene are ENHRY and SYGVKD. Written as DNA, the CDR3 is TGTGCCATCAGTGAGTCTGGGGCTAGCGGGAGCAATGAGCAGTTCTTC. This codes for CAISESGASGSNEQFF.

The chain uses TRBV2 and TRBJ2-7, with 13 bases matching TRBD2. Germline CDR1 SNHLY, CDR2 FYNNEI. J gave up 3 bases and V 6 bases, and 14 bases lay outside the gene matches. The CDR3 is made up of 18 amino acids. Written as DNA, the CDR3 is TGTGCCAGCAGGACCGCCCCGGGACTAGCGGGACTTAACTACGAGCAGTACTTC. Its protein is CASRTAPGLAGLNYEQYF.

The rearrangement links TRBV5-1 to TRBJ2-2, with D tentatively TRBD2 (5 bases). The length of the CDR3 is 15 residues. Germline V gene data show CDR1 as SGHRS and CDR2 as YFSETQ. Trimming shortened V by 2 bases and J by 1 base, and 9 bases separated the two germline ends. CDR3 coding DNA: TGCGCCAGCAGCTTCCTCGCGGGGAACACCGGGGAGCTGTTTTTT. Translating it yields CASSFLAGNTGELFF.